Shown below are 23 T cell receptor beta chains from a single sample sequenced in a study of radiation and T cells in renal cell carcinoma. Sequenced by immunoSEQ multiplex PCR; TCRdb stores in-frame clones only, minus some. Counted here are just over 95,000 clones, 65% to 90% occurring once; the ten biggest clones make up about 7.9%. Time point denoted: baseline pretreatment blood. Regarding treatment: 15 Gy SBRT to primary tumor, nephrectomy 4 weeks later. The starting material was blood, obtained from a patient whose treatment included radiotherapy and nephrectomy. These receptors all come from a man aged 50 or older with renal cell carcinoma.

The DNA for the CDR3 is TGTGCCAGCAGTTACCGGACTAGCGGGAGTCCGGATACGCAGTATTTT. Protein: CASSYRTSGSPDTQYF. The chain recombines TRBV6-5 with TRBJ2-3; 13 bases fit TRBD2. The CDR3 runs 16 residues. With V trimmed by 2 bases and J by 6 bases, 5 bases remained unmatched. The germline gives CDR1 MNHEY, CDR2 SVGAGI.

A single count supports this clone. The CDR3 reads CASSSPPNTDTQYF. The CDR3 DNA reads as TGTGCCAGCAGCTCCCCACCAAACACAGATACGCAGTATTTT. This chain connects TRBV7-9 to TRBJ2-3; D gene unclear. Germline loops: CDR1 SEHNR, CDR2 FQNEAQ (reference sequence). This CDR3 region has 14 residues. V gave up 4 bases and J gave up 2 bases, with 10 bases separating them.

The V and J genes are TRBV29-1 and TRBJ2-2; D unresolved. Germline V lookup: CDR1 SQVTM, CDR2 ANQGSEA. The CDR3 runs to 13 residues. V was clipped by 2 bases and J by 5 bases, with 9 bases between them. The CDR3 nucleotides are TGCAGCGTTGAATTGGGATCTACCGGGGAGCTGTTTTTT. It specifies CSVELGSTGELFF.

This sequence joins TRBV9 and TRBJ1-2; 10 positions agree with TRBD1. J lost 3 bases, V lost 4 bases, and 3 bases had no gene match. The CDR3 is 14 amino acids. The V gene's germline CDR1 is SGDLS and CDR2 YYNGEE. CDR3: CASSYGTGDYGYTF. CDR3 sequence (DNA): TGTGCCAGCAGCTATGGGACAGGGGACTATGGCTACACCTTC. The full variable domain, with the rest looked up from reference TRBV9 and TRBJ1-2, is DSGVTQTPKHLITATGQRVTLRCSPRSGDLSVYWYQQSLDQGLQFLIQYYNGEERAKGNILERFSAQQFPDLHSELNLSSLELGDSALYFCASSYGTGDYGYTFGSGTRLTVV.

The CDR3 DNA reads TGCGCCAGCAGCCAAGATTATAGCGGAAGCTCCTACGAGCAGTACTTC. Translated: CASSQDYSGSSYEQYF. This sequence joins TRBV4-1 and TRBJ2-7, with a tentative D call TRBD2 (6 bases). The germline CDR1 and CDR2 sequences are MGHRA and YSYEKL. V dropped 0 bases and J dropped 0 bases, with 12 bases sitting between them. There are 16 residues in the CDR3.

This chain uses TRBV18 with TRBJ1-5; D remains ambiguous. CDR1 and CDR2 from the germline V gene are KGHSH and LQKENI. There are 16 residues in the CDR3. Trimming removed 2 bases from V and 1 base from J, with 12 bases in between. CDR3 nucleotides: TGTGCCAGCTCACCATCGAGAGGCATGAGCAATCAGCCCCAGCATTTT. Its protein product is CASSPSRGMSNQPQHF. Using reference TRBV18 and TRBJ1-5 for the parts outside the CDR3, the full variable domain is NAGVMQNPRHLVRRRGQEARLRCSPMKGHSHVYWYRQLPEEGLKFMVYLQKENIIDESGMPKERFSAEFPKEGPSILRIQQVVRGDSAAYFCASSPSRGMSNQPQHFGDGTRLSIL.

V usage is TRBV29-1 and J usage is TRBJ2-7, with 7 bases that match TRBD1. CDR3 length equals 13 residues. Losses at the gene ends were 4 bases for V and 0 bases for J; bases not matched to a gene: 3. Per germline, CDR1 SQVTM and CDR2 ANQGSEA. CDR3 amino acids: CSVAWDSSYEQYF. The DNA of the CDR3 is TGCAGCGTTGCCTGGGACAGCTCCTACGAGCAGTACTTC.

The J gene is TRBJ2-5, the V gene TRBV27; 7 nucleotides agree with TRBD2. The last part of the DNA fits TRBJ2-7 better; the J call may be wrong. Germline values: CDR1 MNHEY, CDR2 SMNVEV (reference sequence). The CDR3 length is 13 residues. The CDR3 protein is CASSLRTSYEQYF. The CDR3 DNA reads as TGTGCCAGCAGTTTACGGACTAGCTACGAGCAGTACTTC.

This clone occurred a few times. The rearrangement joins TRBV12-5 to TRBJ2-1; tentatively, D is TRBD1 (5 bases). Trimming removed 7 bases at V and 0 bases at J, with 13 bases between. Germline values: CDR1 LGHNT, CDR2 FRNRAP. The CDR3 totals 15 residues. For the CDR3, the DNA is TGTGCTAGTGCCCTCGACAGAAACTCCTACAATGAGCAGTTCTTC. Its protein is CASALDRNSYNEQFF.

The rearrangement links TRBV9 to TRBJ2-5, with D tentatively TRBD1 (6 bases). The V end lost 1 base, the J end lost 1 base, and 17 bases lay between the germline ends. Germline-derived CDR1 and CDR2 are SGDLS and YYNGEE. The CDR3 is 17 residues long. The CDR3 nucleotides read TGTGCCAGCAGCGTATCAGGGGAAATAGTACCCCAAGAGACCCAGTACTTC. Translated, it gives CASSVSGEIVPQETQYF.

The chain recombines TRBV7-9 with TRBJ1-1; TRBD1 agrees at 9 bases. CDR1 and CDR2 from the germline V gene are SEHNR and FQNEAQ (reference sequence). The CDR3 is 16 amino acids. V lost 6 bases and J lost 1; bases outside the gene matches: 9. Here the CDR3 reads CASRPGTGLSNTEAFF. The CDR3 DNA reads TGTGCCAGCAGACCCGGGACAGGGTTATCGAACACTGAAGCTTTCTTT.

This sequence joins TRBV4-2 and TRBJ2-1, with D possibly matching TRBD2 (7 bases). The CDR3 loop spans 15 amino acids. Between the trimmed V and J ends, which lost 3 bases and 6 bases, there was a span of 15 bases. CDR1 and CDR2 (germline): LGHNA, YNFKEQ. The CDR3 loop is CASSHRRGPVNEQFF. CDR3 nucleotides: TGTGCCAGCAGCCATAGGCGGGGGCCGGTCAATGAGCAGTTCTTC.

The chain couples TRBV5-1 to TRBJ2-1, with 11 bases lining up with TRBD2. Germline lookup yields CDR1 SGHRS and CDR2 YFSETQ. The junction had 5 bases not matched to a gene; V was cut back by 0 bases and J by 6 bases. The CDR3 is made up of 16 amino acids. CDR3 bases: TGCGCCAGCAGCTTGGGAGGGACTAGCGGCCTCAATGAGCAGTTCTTC. This gives the protein CASSLGGTSGLNEQFF.

The chain couples TRBV9 to TRBJ2-1, with no clear D. Between the trimmed V and J ends, which lost 6 bases and 3 bases, there was a span of 19 bases. The CDR3 sequence is 16 residues long. The germline V gene encodes CDR1 SGDLS and CDR2 YYNGEE. CDR3 protein: CASTEGTPPIYNEQFF. In nucleotides, the CDR3 is TGTGCCAGCACCGAAGGTACTCCTCCGATCTACAATGAGCAGTTCTTC.

V gene TRBV2 combines with J gene TRBJ2-3; 8 positions agree with TRBD2. The CDR3 is made up of 16 amino acids. V was pared by 6 bases and J by 1 base, with 9 bases of the junction left unmatched. The germline V gene encodes CDR1 SNHLY and CDR2 FYNNEI. CDR3 bases: TGTGCCAGCAGAAGAAGTACTAGCGGACGCACAGATACGCAGTATTTT. It specifies CASRRSTSGRTDTQYF. Looking up the rest from reference TRBV2 and TRBJ2-3 gives the full variable domain: EPEVTQTPSHQVTQMGQEVILRCVPISNHLYFYWYRQILGQKVEFLVSFYNNEISEKSEIFDDQFSVERPDGSNFTLKIRSTKLEDSAMYFCASRRSTSGRTDTQYFGPGTRLTVL.

CDR3 amino acids: CASTTIGVGDTEAFF. DNA for the CDR3: TGTGCCAGCACTACTATAGGGGTTGGTGACACTGAAGCTTTCTTT. This sequence joins TRBV7-9 and TRBJ1-1, with a weak D call TRBD1 (5 bases). V lost 7 bases to trimming and J lost 3 bases, with 18 bases between them. This CDR3 comprises 15 residues. The germline V gene has CDR1 SEHNR and CDR2 FQNEAQ (reference sequence).

In this sample, this clone turned up a few times. J is TRBJ1-1 and V is TRBV30, with D perhaps TRBD1 (5 bases). Trimming left V 0 bases short and J 1 base short, with 15 bases between. Germline CDR1 GTSNPN, CDR2 SVGIG (reference sequence). This CDR3 region has 16 residues. As DNA, the CDR3 is TGTGCCTGGAGTGTACTTTTTCCCGGACAGAACACTGAAGCTTTCTTT. This sequence encodes CAWSVLFPGQNTEAFF. Together with reference TRBV30 and TRBJ1-1, the CDR3 gives the full variable domain: SQTIHQWPATLVQPVGSPLSLECTVEGTSNPNLYWYRQAAGRGLQLLFYSVGIGQISSEVPQNLSASRPQDRQFILSSKKLLLSDSGFYLCAWSVLFPGQNTEAFFGQGTRLTVV.

This chain connects TRBV7-2 to TRBJ2-3; D unclear. V gave up 5 bases and J gave up 0 bases, with 12 bases separating them. CDR1 and CDR2 from the germline V gene are SGHTA and FQGNSA. The CDR3 covers 15 residues. The CDR3 protein is CASSPVVTSTDTQYF. Here the CDR3 DNA reads TGTGCCAGCAGCCCCGTAGTGACGAGCACAGATACGCAGTATTTT.

This clone was detected once. The J gene is TRBJ1-1, the V gene TRBV9; 10 nucleotides match TRBD1. The CDR3 spans 17 residues. V was pared by 3 bases and J by 7 bases, with 15 bases of the junction left unmatched. Germline V CDR1 and CDR2: SGDLS, YYNGEE. CDR3 sequence reads: CASSDKPPGTGALEAFF. CDR3 nucleotides: TGTGCCAGCAGCGACAAACCGCCCGGGACAGGGGCCCTTGAAGCTTTCTTT. Full variable domain (outside the CDR3, taken from reference TRBV9 and TRBJ1-1): DSGVTQTPKHLITATGQRVTLRCSPRSGDLSVYWYQQSLDQGLQFLIQYYNGEERAKGNILERFSAQQFPDLHSELNLSSLELGDSALYFCASSDKPPGTGALEAFFGQGTRLTVV.

This clone has just a few counts. This chain's CDR3 is CASSPRPGQASSYNEQFF. In DNA form, the CDR3 reads TGTGCCAGCTCACCGAGACCGGGACAGGCGAGCTCCTACAATGAGCAGTTCTTC. The V gene is TRBV18, the J gene TRBJ2-1; 8 bases are shared with TRBD1. This CDR3 has 18 amino acids. Losses at the gene ends were 3 bases for V and 0 bases for J; bases not matched to a gene: 10. Germline CDR1 is KGHSH and CDR2 is LQKENI.

The genes are TRBV7-9 and TRBJ2-3; D is undetermined. Germline CDR1 SEHNR, CDR2 FQNEAQ (reference sequence). Trimming pared 1 base from V and 0 bases from J, leaving 8 bases between. There are 15 residues in the CDR3. CDR3 sequence (DNA): TGTGCCAGCAGCTTAGACAGCACTAGCACAGATACGCAGTATTTT. This translates into CASSLDSTSTDTQYF.

This sequence joins TRBV13 and TRBJ2-5; D is possibly TRBD2 (6 bases). V lost 1 base to trimming and J lost 3 bases, with 18 bases between them. The CDR3 consists of 17 residues. CDR1 is PRHDT, CDR2 FYEKMQ, per germline (reference sequence). CDR3 sequence: CASSLESAGRIKETQYF. The CDR3 DNA reads as TGTGCCAGCAGCTTAGAATCGGCAGGGAGGATAAAAGAGACCCAGTACTTC.

The chain combines TRBV5-1 with TRBJ2-1; 7 nucleotides align to TRBD2. V shed 4 bases and J 4 bases; nucleotides not matched to a gene: 8. Germline-derived CDR1 and CDR2 are SGHRS and YFSETQ. This CDR3 is 15 amino acids long. CDR3 amino acids: CASSPSSGKYNEQFF. The DNA of the CDR3 is TGCGCCAGCAGCCCCTCCAGCGGGAAGTACAATGAGCAGTTCTTC. Filled out from reference TRBV5-1 and TRBJ2-1, the complete variable domain reads KAGVTQTPRYLIKTRGQQVTLSCSPISGHRSVSWYQQTPGQGLQFLFEYFSETQRNKGNFPGRFSGRQFSNSRSEMNVSTLELGDSALYLCASSPSSGKYNEQFFGPGTRLTVL.